Shown below are 14 T cell receptor beta chains from a single sample sequenced in a study of blood T cells in healthy people across ages. PCR was performed a second time for about 6 to 12 cycles using a sample-barcoded 5' primer and a J-beta primer mix. TCRdb reanalysed the 5' RACE reads using MiXCR and keeps one entry per CDR3 protein. Seen here are around 1.5 million distinct CDR3 sequences, 30% to 35% observed once, and the top ten hold approximately 10%. The material sequenced was blood. These receptors were taken from a woman aged 25 to 39 in good health.

The chain uses TRBV25-1 and TRBJ1-2, with D perhaps matching TRBD1 (5 bases). The V end lost 6 bases, the J end lost 3 bases, and 14 bases lay between the germline ends. The CDR3 runs to 14 residues. The germline V gene encodes CDR1 MGHDK and CDR2 SYGVNS. The CDR3 protein is CASSPKGDYYGYTF. As DNA, the CDR3 is TGTGCCAGCAGCCCCAAAGGGGATTACTATGGCTACACCTTC.

This rearrangement joins TRBV3-1 to TRBJ2-5; TRBD2 matches at 7 bases. Per the germline V gene, CDR1 is LGHDT and CDR2 is YNNKEL (reference sequence). The J segment lost 4 bases and the V segment lost 0 bases, leaving 5 bases of the junction unmatched. This CDR3 region has 15 residues. In nucleotides, the CDR3 is TGTGCCAGCAGCCAAGAGGGAGGGTACACAGAGACCCAGTACTTC. The encoded protein is CASSQEGGYTETQYF.

The DNA of the CDR3 is TGTGCCAGCAGTTTCGGGCGGCCCACAGATACGCAGTATTTT. Encoded protein: CASSFGRPTDTQYF. The V call is TRBV6-5, the J call TRBJ2-3; D gene unclear. V was shortened by 4 bases and J by 2 bases, with 10 bases between the two germline ends. The CDR3 has 14 amino acids. Germline CDR1 is MNHEY and CDR2 is SVGAGI.

CDR3 nucleotide sequence: TGTGCCAGCAGGAGACAGGGAAGAGTTGAGCAGTTCTTC. It yields the protein CASRRQGRVEQFF. V gene TRBV5-4 combines with J gene TRBJ2-1, with 7 bases identical to TRBD1. The CDR3 totals 13 residues. The V and J ends lost 5 bases and 9 bases, in that order; junction bases with no gene match: 8. Per the germline V gene, CDR1 is SGHNT and CDR2 is YYREEE (reference sequence).

The chain employs TRBV12-3 or TRBV12-4 and TRBJ1-1; 7 positions match TRBD1. V was clipped by 5 bases and J by 11 bases; unmatched bases: 11. CDR3 length: 13 amino acids. The CDR3 loop reads CASSPRTGGSAFF. In nucleotides, the CDR3 is TGTGCCAGCAGTCCTCGGACAGGCGGGTCGGCTTTCTTT.

The chain joins TRBV6-5 to TRBJ2-5; TRBD1 matches at 7 bases. Near its end, the DNA agrees better with TRBJ2-7, so the J call may be wrong. The CDR3 extends over 15 amino acids. Germline CDR1 MNHEY, CDR2 SVGAGI. CDR3 bases: TGTGCCAGCAGGGAAGGGACAGAGGAGAGAAACGAGCAGTACTTC. Translated: CASREGTEERNEQYF.

This clonotype appeared a few times. The chain has TRBV27 and TRBJ2-1, with D perhaps matching TRBD2 (6 bases). Trimming removed 3 bases from V and 1 base from J, with 10 bases in between. The CDR3 contains 15 residues. Germline CDR1 reads MNHEY; CDR2 reads SMNVEV (reference sequence). The DNA of the CDR3 is TGTGCCAGCAGTTTTACGGGGAGGTCCTACAATGAGCAGTTCTTC. Its protein is CASSFTGRSYNEQFF.

The rearrangement uses TRBV28 and TRBJ2-2, with a weak D call TRBD2 (6 bases). In germline, CDR1 is MDHEN, CDR2 SYDVKM. Trimming took 6 bases from V and 6 from J, leaving 17 bases between them. This CDR3 has 15 residues. The CDR3 DNA reads as TGTGCCAGCAGCTTAGGGACTTTAAGGGCCGGGGAGCTGTTTTTT. It yields the protein CASSLGTLRAGELFF.

This clonotype was observed many times. The chain recombines TRBV6-1 with TRBJ2-3, with TRBD2 identical over 13 bases. The germline V gene encodes CDR1 MNHNS and CDR2 SASEGT. The CDR3 spans 17 residues. After removal of 7 bases from V and 1 base from J, the junction contained 8 bases not matched to a gene. CDR3 loop: CASTQTSGGRGTDTQYF. The CDR3 nucleotides are TGTGCCAGCACCCAGACTAGCGGGGGGCGCGGCACAGATACGCAGTATTTT.

The chain joins TRBV20-1 to TRBJ2-7; D possibly uses TRBD1 or TRBD2 (5 bases each). Germline V gene lookup returns CDR1 DFQATT and CDR2 SNEGSKA (reference sequence). Trimming pared 4 bases from V and 2 bases from J, leaving 12 bases between. The CDR3 length is 13 residues. CDR3 protein: CSAKGPLTYEQYF. The DNA for the CDR3 is TGCAGTGCTAAGGGACCGCTCACCTACGAGCAGTACTTC.

V gene TRBV2 combines with J gene TRBJ2-3, with a tentative D call TRBD2 (6 bases). V was cut by 7 bases and J by 2 bases, with 13 bases left in between. This CDR3 has 14 amino acids. CDR1 is SNHLY, CDR2 FYNNEI, per germline. CDR3 amino acids: CASTTGDNTDTQYF. The DNA for the CDR3 is TGTGCCAGCACCACGGGGGATAACACAGATACGCAGTATTTT. Full variable domain (outside the CDR3, taken from reference TRBV2 and TRBJ2-3): EPEVTQTPSHQVTQMGQEVILRCVPISNHLYFYWYRQILGQKVEFLVSFYNNEISEKSEIFDDQFSVERPDGSNFTLKIRSTKLEDSAMYFCASTTGDNTDTQYFGPGTRLTVL.

In the case of this clonotype: The junction shows a germline mismatch at one end, possibly a read error. This chain joins TRBV10-3 and TRBJ1-4; D gene uncertain. Germline V gives CDR1 ENHRY, CDR2 SYGVKD. The CDR3 runs 14 residues. CDR3 protein: CAISEVGYNEKLFF. CDR3 DNA sequence: TGTGCTATCAGTGAGGTGGGCTATAATGAAAAACTGTTTTTT.

The genes are TRBV5-5 and TRBJ2-5; the D gene is possibly TRBD1 (6 bases). Germline CDR1 is SGHKS and CDR2 is YYEKEE (reference sequence). The CDR3 spans 11 residues. Deletions cut 3 bases from V and 9 bases from J, with 9 bases between. CDR3 sequence reads: CASSSTGPQYF. The CDR3 DNA reads TGTGCCAGCAGCTCAACAGGGCCCCAGTACTTC.

In its sample, this clonotype was seen a few times. J is TRBJ2-3 and V is TRBV12-3 or TRBV12-4, with 8 bases matching TRBD2. The J segment lost 2 bases and the V segment lost 2 bases, leaving 6 bases of the junction unmatched. The CDR3 length is 16 residues. CDR3: CASSLRVAGYTDTQYF. The CDR3, as DNA: TGTGCCAGCAGTTTACGGGTAGCGGGGTACACAGATACGCAGTATTTT.